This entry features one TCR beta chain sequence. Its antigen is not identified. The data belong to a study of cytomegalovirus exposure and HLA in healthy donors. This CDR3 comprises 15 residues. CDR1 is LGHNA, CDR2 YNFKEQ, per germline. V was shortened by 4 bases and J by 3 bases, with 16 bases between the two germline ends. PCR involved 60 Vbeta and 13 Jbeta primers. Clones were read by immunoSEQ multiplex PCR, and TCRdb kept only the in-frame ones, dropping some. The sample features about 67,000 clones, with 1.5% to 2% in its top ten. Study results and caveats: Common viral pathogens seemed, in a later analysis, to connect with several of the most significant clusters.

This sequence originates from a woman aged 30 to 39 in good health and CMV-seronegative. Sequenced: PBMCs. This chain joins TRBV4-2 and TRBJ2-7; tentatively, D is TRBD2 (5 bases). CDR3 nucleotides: TGTGCCAGCAGCCCTACAGCGGTGAGCGGCTACGAGCAGTACTTC. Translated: CASSPTAVSGYEQYF.